Following are 7 T cell receptor beta chains from one sample sequenced in a study of CD8+CD57+ T cells in acquired aplastic anemia. TCR beta VDJ and CDR3 profiles were obtained from a genomic DNA template. TCRdb analysed the reads with MiXCR anew, one entry per CDR3 protein. The data contain about 160,000 distinct CDR3 sequences, 70% to 75% of them singletons. In patients chosen for sequencing, flow cytometry had shown CD8+CD57+ cell expansion. What was sequenced was sorted CD4+, CD8+, or CD8+CD57+ T cells (not recorded which) from PBMCs. These receptors all come from a human donor with aplastic anemia.

The chain joins TRBV20-1 to TRBJ2-7; TRBD2 matches 9 bases. The V gene's germline CDR1 is DFQATT and CDR2 SNEGSKA (reference sequence). The CDR3 is 15 amino acids. V was pared by 0 bases and J by 3 bases, with 6 bases of the junction left unmatched. The chain's CDR3 is CSARDLGSGSYEQYF. The CDR3 DNA reads as TGCAGTGCTAGAGATCTTGGTAGCGGGAGCTACGAGCAGTACTTC.

The V and J genes are TRBV5-1 and TRBJ1-6; TRBD1 matches at 8 bases. The trim removed 5 bases at V and 6 bases at J, leaving 10 bases unmatched. CDR1 SGHRS and CDR2 YFSETQ come from the germline V gene. The CDR3 length is 16 residues. The CDR3 here is CASRRAETGANSPLHF. The CDR3 DNA reads as TGCGCCAGCAGGAGGGCAGAGACAGGGGCTAATTCACCCCTCCACTTT.

The CDR3 here is CSAKESSYEQYF. The CDR3 DNA follows: TGCAGCGCCAAGGAGAGCTCCTACGAGCAGTACTTC. The V call is TRBV29-1, the J call TRBJ2-7, with D unresolved. The CDR3 sequence is 12 residues long. Per the germline V gene, CDR1 is SQVTM and CDR2 is ANQGSEA. The germline V and J ends were trimmed by 7 bases and 0 bases, with 10 bases remaining between them.

The chain links TRBV7-2 to TRBJ1-5; TRBD1 matches 7 bases. The germline gives CDR1 SGHTA, CDR2 FQGNSA. V dropped 3 bases and J dropped 3; count of bases not matched to a gene: 8. The CDR3 sequence is 16 residues long. CDR3 DNA: TGTGCCAGCAGCTTGTCCCAGACAGGGATCAATCAGCCCCAGCATTTT. Its protein is CASSLSQTGINQPQHF. Full variable domain (missing parts from reference TRBV7-2 and TRBJ1-5): GAGVSQSPSNKVTEKGKDVELRCDPISGHTALYWYRQSLGQGLEFLIYFQGNSAPDKSGLPSDRFSAERTGGSVSTLTIQRTQQEDSAVYLCASSLSQTGINQPQHFGDGTRLSIL.

This chain connects TRBV7-6 to TRBJ1-6; 8 positions match TRBD1. Germline V lookup: CDR1 SGHVS, CDR2 FNYEAQ. The CDR3 is made up of 14 amino acids. The ends lost 8 bases at V and 6 bases at J; junction bases unmatched: 6. The CDR3 spells CASALTGANSPLHF. CDR3 nucleotide sequence: TGTGCCAGCGCGTTGACAGGGGCTAATTCACCCCTCCACTTT. Filled out from reference TRBV7-6 and TRBJ1-6, the complete variable domain reads GAGVSQSPRYKVTKRGQDVALRCDPISGHVSLYWYRQALGQGPEFLTYFNYEAQQDKSGLPNDRFSAERPEGSISTLTIQRTEQRDSAMYRCASALTGANSPLHFGNGTRLTVT.

This clonotype was counted once. This CDR3 fails to terminate in the conserved phenylalanine or tryptophan, so it likely reflects a read error. The chain recombines TRBV11-2 with TRBJ2-1; D might be TRBD2 (6 bases). In germline, CDR1 is SGHAT, CDR2 FQNNGV. With 11 bases removed from V and 0 bases from J, the gap between germline ends came to 17 bases. The CDR3 runs 15 residues. The CDR3 bases are TGTGCCCATACAATGTCTAGCGCCTCCTACAATGAGCAGTTCCTC. The encoded protein is CAHTMSSASYNEQFL.

The J gene is TRBJ1-1, the V gene TRBV7-3, with a weak D call TRBD1 (5 bases). Germline CDR1 reads SGHTA; CDR2 reads FQGTGA. The CDR3 consists of 14 residues. Trimming pared 3 bases from V and 0 bases from J, leaving 8 bases between. As DNA, the CDR3 is TGTGCCAGCAGCTTCGGGGCCATGAACACTGAAGCTTTCTTT. Translated: CASSFGAMNTEAFF.